The 16 T cell receptor beta chains below all came from one sample that was sequenced in a study of T cells after yellow fever vaccination. TCRdb reprocessed the 5' RACE reads via MiXCR and lists one record per CDR3 protein. The data hold about 300,000 distinct CDR3 sequences, with around 7% observed a single time. Specimen: PBMCs, collected roughly 46 days after the first yellow fever vaccination. The receptors come from a man aged 18 to 30 who received the YFV17D yellow fever vaccine.

The chain has TRBV12-5 and TRBJ2-2, with D perhaps TRBD1 (5 bases). This CDR3 spans 16 amino acids. Germline CDR1 and CDR2: LGHNT and FRNRAP. V lost 6 bases and J lost 8, with 22 bases in between. CDR3 nucleotide sequence: TGTGCTAGTGGCACTGACAGCCTTGTAATTCGAGGGGAGCTGTTTTTT. It specifies CASGTDSLVIRGELFF.

The gene calls are TRBV5-1 and TRBJ2-5, with no clear D. The ends were cut back, 7 bases at V and 0 bases at J, with 7 bases in the middle. This CDR3 is 12 amino acids long. Germline CDR1 is SGHRS and CDR2 is YFSETQ. This chain's CDR3 is CASSVYQETQYF. The DNA of the CDR3 is TGCGCCAGCTCAGTGTACCAAGAGACCCAGTACTTC.

This clonotype appeared many times. This sequence joins TRBV5-1 and TRBJ2-5, with 8 bases that match TRBD2. V shed 1 base, J shed 3 bases, and the junction held 8 bases outside the gene matches. CDR1 and CDR2 (germline): SGHRS, YFSETQ. The CDR3 has 16 residues. CDR3 protein: CASSLRDGGAEETQYF. CDR3 bases: TGCGCCAGCAGCTTGCGTGACGGGGGGGCAGAAGAGACCCAGTACTTC.

Only a few counts were recorded for this clonotype. The chain carries TRBV6-1 and TRBJ2-3; 15 nucleotides line up with TRBD2. CDR3 size: 17 residues. Unmatched junction bases numbered 10, after V lost 7 bases and J lost 5 bases. The germline gives CDR1 MNHNS, CDR2 SASEGT. The CDR3 sequence: CASIQAGTSGGLDTQYF. The DNA for the CDR3 is TGTGCCAGCATCCAGGCGGGGACTAGCGGGGGGTTAGATACGCAGTATTTT.

This clonotype was detected a few times. V usage is TRBV12-3 or TRBV12-4 and J usage is TRBJ2-1; no firm D call. The ends were cut back, 2 bases at V and 11 bases at J, with 4 bases in the middle. The CDR3 sequence is 10 residues long. CDR3 sequence reads: CASSLPKQFF. DNA of the CDR3: TGTGCCAGCAGTTTACCGAAGCAGTTCTTC.

This clonotype was picked up a small number of times. The gene calls are TRBV15 and TRBJ2-1; D might be TRBD2 (5 bases). V shed 4 bases and J shed 5 bases, with 6 bases lying between them. In germline, CDR1 is LNHNV, CDR2 YYDKDF (reference sequence). This CDR3 contains 12 residues. In DNA form, the CDR3 reads TGTGCCACCAGCAACGGGGACAATGAGCAGTTCTTC. It is translated as CATSNGDNEQFF. Drawing the rest from reference TRBV15 and TRBJ2-1, the complete variable domain is DAMVIQNPRYQVTQFGKPVTLSCSQTLNHNVMYWYQQKSSQAPKLLFHYYDKDFNNEADTPDNFQSRRPNTSFCFLDIRSPGLGDTAMYLCATSNGDNEQFFGPGTRLTVL.

The rearrangement uses TRBV6-2 or TRBV6-3 and TRBJ1-2; TRBD1 is a possible D gene (6 bases). V lost 0 bases, J lost 0 bases, and 11 bases lay in between. Germline V gene sequence: CDR1 MNHEY, CDR2 SVGEGT. The CDR3 is made up of 16 amino acids. CDR3 bases: TGTGCCAGCAGTTACTCCGCCCGGACAGCTAACTATGGCTACACCTTC. Translating gives CASSYSARTANYGYTF.

The sample holds a few counts of this clonotype. This sequence joins TRBV9 and TRBJ1-4, with TRBD1 matching over 7 bases. J gave up 3 bases and V 0 bases, and 2 bases lay outside the gene matches. The germline V gene encodes CDR1 SGDLS and CDR2 YYNGEE. The CDR3 is 15 amino acids. This chain's CDR3 is CASSVEGTANEKLFF. DNA of the CDR3: TGTGCCAGCAGCGTAGAGGGGACAGCTAATGAAAAACTGTTTTTT.

Only a few counts were recorded for this clonotype. The rearrangement joins TRBV4-2 to TRBJ2-1, with no clear D. Germline CDR1 is LGHNA and CDR2 is YNFKEQ. The germline V and J ends were trimmed by 3 bases and 5 bases, with 17 bases remaining between them. This CDR3 has 16 residues. The CDR3 region is CASSQRSSETDNEQFF. The CDR3 nucleotides read TGTGCCAGCAGCCAGCGAAGCAGCGAGACGGACAATGAGCAGTTCTTC.

This clonotype was seen a few times. The gene calls are TRBV11-2 and TRBJ1-3; D might be TRBD1 (6 bases). Trimming shortened V by 4 bases and J by 0 bases, and 10 bases separated the two germline ends. CDR1 is SGHAT, CDR2 FQNNGV, per germline. This CDR3 is 15 amino acids long. The CDR3 DNA is TGTGCCAGCAGCTCCCTCAGGGGCTCTGGAAACACCATATATTTT. It codes for CASSSLRGSGNTIYF.

The chain is built from TRBV7-8 and TRBJ1-1; D may be TRBD1 (5 bases). Germline V gene data show CDR1 as SGHVS and CDR2 as FQNEAQ. Trimming pared 3 bases from V and 3 bases from J, leaving 14 bases between. This CDR3 has 15 amino acids. CDR3: CASSFGTEGHTEAFF. In DNA form, the CDR3 reads TGTGCCAGCAGCTTTGGGACGGAGGGACACACTGAAGCTTTCTTT. The full variable domain, with the rest looked up from reference TRBV7-8 and TRBJ1-1, is GAGVSQSPRYKVAKRGQDVALRCDPISGHVSLFWYQQALGQGPEFLTYFQNEAQLDKSGLPSDRFFAERPEGSVSTLKIQRTQQEDSAVYLCASSFGTEGHTEAFFGQGTRLTVV.

This clonotype was seen more than once but under ten times. V and J are TRBV7-8 and TRBJ1-4; D might be TRBD1 (5 bases). The CDR3 is made up of 15 amino acids. The germline V and J ends were trimmed by 6 bases and 8 bases, with 19 bases remaining between them. The germline gives CDR1 SGHVS, CDR2 FQNEAQ. The CDR3 protein is CASSPWGGVWEKLFF. The CDR3 bases are TGTGCCAGCAGTCCATGGGGGGGGGTTTGGGAAAAACTGTTTTTT.

This clonotype has more than one count but fewer than ten. V is TRBV29-1 and J is TRBJ2-7; no reliable D call. CDR3 length: 12 amino acids. Between the trimmed V and J ends, which lost 0 bases and 5 bases, there was a span of 8 bases. The germline gives CDR1 SQVTM, CDR2 ANQGSEA. The CDR3 loop is CSVEDRRHEQYF. Written as DNA, the CDR3 is TGCAGCGTTGAAGATCGGAGACACGAGCAGTACTTC.

J is TRBJ2-5 and V is TRBV11-2; 9 bases map to TRBD2. Looked up from germline, CDR1 is SGHAT and CDR2 is FQNNGV. The CDR3 contains 18 residues. V trimming: 5 bases; J trimming: 5 bases; junction bases outside the gene matches: 18. The CDR3 sequence is CASSANLAGPLSRETQYF. The DNA for the CDR3 is TGTGCCAGCAGCGCCAATCTAGCGGGGCCCCTTAGTCGGGAGACCCAGTACTTC.

This clonotype has more than one count but fewer than ten. This chain uses TRBV4-2 with TRBJ2-1; tentatively, D is TRBD2 (6 bases). This CDR3 region has 15 residues. The germline V and J ends were trimmed by 2 bases and 5 bases, with 13 bases remaining between them. Germline CDR1 and CDR2: LGHNA and YNFKEQ. DNA for the CDR3: TGTGCCAGCAGCCAACACTCCCAGCGGGACAATGAGCAGTTCTTC. Translating it yields CASSQHSQRDNEQFF.

This clonotype was observed a few times. The chain combines TRBV27 with TRBJ2-4; TRBD2 agrees at 7 bases. The CDR3 length is 16 residues. The V gene end was trimmed by 5 bases and the J gene end by 0 bases; junction bases not matched to a gene: 7. From germline, CDR1 is MNHEY and CDR2 SMNVEV (reference sequence). The CDR3 region is CASSKRDGLAKNIQYF. The CDR3 nucleotides read TGTGCCAGCAGTAAGCGGGACGGACTAGCCAAAAACATTCAGTACTTC.